Sequencing of this T cell receptor (beta chain) was carried out in a study of vaccination and CD4 T cells after COVID-19. Turning to the study itself: Two of the convalescents were Hispanic, and convalescents were six males and four females. Cellular stimulation was performed using overlapping spike peptides derived from SARS-CoV-2, HCoV-NL63, HCoV-OC43 and HCoV-229E.

A remark on this clonotype: Antigen: not known.

Trimming pared 11 bases from V and 8 bases from J, leaving 7 bases between. The CDR3 totals 9 residues. The V gene's germline CDR1 is SNHLY and CDR2 FYNNEI. The Oncomine TCR Beta short-read assay was applied to DNA of cultured CD4+ T cells. DNA came from CD4+ T cells after culture. TCRdb fed the PCR reads into MiXCR, producing one record per CDR3 protein. This table has some 10,000 distinct CDR3 sequences, roughly 28% appearing once. Treatment denoted: approximately 9-day PBMC culture with coronavirus spike peptide pools or control peptides (ViraFEST assay). Pre-COVID-19 pandemic sampling (2011-2018) yielded the unexposed donor's CD4+ T cells. IL-2 (approximately 10 IU/ml) and peptide pools (roughly 10 ug/ml) were added to cultures of 1.5 million to 2 million PBMCs per well. Negative selection isolated the CD4+ T cells once the cells had been cultured for 9 to 11 days.

The sample taken for sequencing was CD4+ T cells from blood, cultured in vitro. The rearrangement joins TRBV2 to TRBJ2-1; tentatively, D is TRBD1 or TRBD2 (5 bases each). The source of this sequence is a human donor in good health. CDR3 in amino acids: CAVGDEQFF. In nucleotides, the CDR3 is TGTGCCGTGGGGGATGAGCAGTTCTTC.